One and the same sample provided the 26 T cell receptor beta chains below, sequenced in a study of tumor and adjacent non-tumor tissue in lung cancer. TCRbeta libraries were built with three rounds of nested PCR, modified from ARM-PCR. TCRdb independently ran MiXCR on the multiplex PCR reads; one entry per CDR3 protein. The sample carries 81,000 or so distinct CDR3 sequences, about 82% recorded once. No cell sorting was done before RNA was extracted from the tissue. More than 3 cm separated this lung sample from the edge of the tumor. The sample comprised distant non-tumor lung tissue. The receptors here all came from a man between 60 and 75 years old with non-small cell lung cancer.

CDR3 amino acids: CASRLVGVSNKPQHF. DNA for the CDR3: TGTGCCAGCAGACTTGTAGGGGTATCAAATAAGCCCCAGCATTTT. The chain combines TRBV12-3 or TRBV12-4 with TRBJ1-5; weak D call: TRBD1 (5 bases). V lost 6 bases and J 8 bases, leaving 20 bases between the germline ends. This CDR3 spans 15 amino acids.

Only one count was recorded for this clonotype. The CDR3 does not close with the conserved phenylalanine or tryptophan, likely indicating a read error. V usage is TRBV20-1 and J usage is TRBJ2-7; D unresolved. The CDR3 runs 13 residues. Germline V gives CDR1 DFQATT, CDR2 SNEGSKA (reference sequence). This CDR3 reads CRARDASTPEQYI. CDR3 coding DNA: TGCAGAGCTAGAGACGCCAGCACCCCCGAGCAGTACATC.

The chain joins TRBV12-3 or TRBV12-4 to TRBJ1-2; D not resolved. Trimming took 10 bases from V and 9 from J, leaving 30 bases between them. This CDR3 spans 16 amino acids. DNA of the CDR3: TGTGCCATCAGACCACTTAGGACCCGGGGAAGCGATTGCTACACCTTC. Translating it yields CAIRPLRTRGSDCYTF.

About this clonotype: Just one base apart from a much larger clone, this may be a read error. The V gene is TRBV7-9, the J gene TRBJ2-7; 7 bases fit TRBD1. Germline lookup yields CDR1 SEHNR and CDR2 FQNEAQ (reference sequence). V lost 7 bases and J lost 6; bases outside the gene matches: 15. The CDR3 consists of 15 residues. CDR3 bases: TGTGCCAGCAATTCGACGGGACAGTCAAGCAGCGAGCAGTACTTC. Protein product: CASNSTGQSSSEQYF.

The gene calls are TRBV20-1 and TRBJ2-1, with D unclear. The CDR3 totals 12 residues. Germline CDR1 reads DFQATT; CDR2 reads SNEGSKA (reference sequence). Trimming took off 1 base at V and 10 bases at J, with 11 bases between the two ends. The CDR3 region is CSARGLRNEQFF. In DNA form, the CDR3 reads TGCAGTGCTAGAGGGCTTAGAAACGAGCAGTTCTTC.

As regards this clonotype: One end of the junction varies from germline; a read error may be responsible. The genes are TRBV12-3 or TRBV12-4 and TRBJ1-1; D unresolved. The CDR3 runs to 16 residues. In DNA, the CDR3 is TGTGCCAGCAGTTTGGTGGGATTCCGGATGAACACAGAAGCTTTCTTT. This sequence encodes CASSLVGFRMNTEAFF.

As to this clonotype: A read error may account for a junction end that differs from germline. This rearrangement joins TRBV6-4 to TRBJ2-3; possible D gene TRBD2, 6 bases. The CDR3 loop spans 15 amino acids. The V gene's germline CDR1 is MRHNA and CDR2 SNTAGT. The CDR3 DNA reads as TGTGCCAGCGGTGACTCGAGCGGGAGCACAGATACGCAGTATTTT. This codes for CASGDSSGSTDTQYF.

This clonotype was detected only a few times. This may come from a read error, since a much larger clone is one base off. A read error is likely, as this CDR3 ends without the conserved phenylalanine or tryptophan. The chain links TRBV28 to TRBJ2-4; no clear D gene. From germline, CDR1 is MDHEN and CDR2 SYDVKM. CDR3 size: 17 residues. With 5 bases removed from V and 0 bases from J, the gap between germline ends came to 17 bases. Here the CDR3 DNA reads TGTGCCAGCAGTCCCGGTGGAATTCTGGGAGCCAAAAACATTCAGTACGTC. Translating it yields CASSPGGILGAKNIQYV.

The chain carries TRBV11-1 and TRBJ2-1, with 8 bases matching TRBD1. The ends lost 2 bases at V and 0 bases at J; junction bases unmatched: 18. This CDR3 comprises 21 residues. CDR1 is SGHAT and CDR2 is FQDESV in the germline V gene (reference sequence). The CDR3 sequence is CASSLTWGRGLNRSSYNEQFF. CDR3 bases: TGTGCCAGCAGCTTAACTTGGGGCAGGGGGCTTAATCGAAGCTCCTACAATGAGCAGTTCTTC.

In the case of this clonotype: At one of its ends the junction is not consistent with the germline gene, which may arise from a read error. This chain uses TRBV12-3 or TRBV12-4 with TRBJ1-1; D remains unclear. The CDR3 is made up of 13 amino acids. CDR3 nucleotides: TGTGCCAGTAGTTCCGTGGTTAGGACTGAAGCTTTCTTT. Its protein product is CASSSVVRTEAFF.

Regarding this clonotype: Just one base apart from a much larger clone, this may be a read error. The genes are TRBV13 and TRBJ2-1; D call uncertain. V lost 6 bases and J 5 bases, leaving 20 bases between the germline ends. The CDR3 is made up of 16 amino acids. CDR1 PRHDT and CDR2 FYEKMQ come from the germline V gene (reference sequence). The CDR3 sequence: CASRALYRTPNNEQFF. The CDR3 DNA sequence: TGTGCCAGCAGGGCCTTATACCGAACGCCCAACAATGAGCAGTTCTTC.

The V call is TRBV11-2, the J call TRBJ2-2, with D perhaps matching TRBD1 (6 bases). Between the trimmed V and J ends, which lost 1 base and 5 bases, there was a span of 11 bases. The CDR3 loop spans 15 amino acids. CDR1 and CDR2 from the germline V gene are SGHAT and FQNNGV. For the CDR3, the DNA is TGTGCCAGCAGCTTAGGGGACAAGCGGACCGGGGAGCTGTTTTTT. Its protein product is CASSLGDKRTGELFF.

Notes on this clonotype: The junction shows a germline mismatch at one end, possibly a read error. The V gene is TRBV29-1, the J gene TRBJ1-5; D call uncertain. The CDR3 has 12 residues. CDR1 and CDR2 (germline): SQVTM, ANQGSEA. The CDR3: CSVGERGRPQHF. CDR3 in DNA: TGTAGCGTTGGGGAGAGAGGTCGGCCCCAGCATTTT.

The rearrangement joins TRBV6-5 to TRBJ1-1; unclear D gene. CDR3 length: 14 residues. CDR1 and CDR2 (germline): MNHEY, SVGAGI. V shed 2 bases and J shed 10 bases, with 17 bases lying between them. CDR3 DNA sequence: TGTGCCAGCAGTTACCGAAGCGGGATAGAGGGAGCTTTCTTT. The encoded protein is CASSYRSGIEGAFF.

This chain joins TRBV5-5 and TRBJ2-2; D possibly corresponds to TRBD1 (6 bases). V dropped 4 bases and J dropped 3 bases, with 13 bases sitting between them. The CDR3 length is 15 residues. In germline, CDR1 is SGHKS, CDR2 YYEKEE (reference sequence). The CDR3 bases are TGTGCCAGCAGCCGAGGAGACAGGTACACCGGGGAGCTGTTTTTT. Translation gives CASSRGDRYTGELFF.

As for this clonotype: An end of the junction does not agree with germline; a read error may underlie this. The chain carries TRBV6-5 and TRBJ1-5; a possible D gene is TRBD1 (6 bases). The CDR3 extends over 15 amino acids. CDR1 and CDR2 (germline): MNHEY, SVGAGI. CDR3 loop: CTSSYLQGSNQPQYF. For the CDR3, the DNA is TGTACCAGCAGTTACCTACAGGGAAGCAATCAGCCCCAGTACTTT.

Worth noting for this clonotype: This may come from a read error, since a much larger clone is one base off. The chain has TRBV6-1 and TRBJ2-2; D assignment may be TRBD1 or TRBD2 (5 bases each). CDR1 is MNHNS, CDR2 SASEGT, per germline. The CDR3 totals 14 residues. As DNA, the CDR3 is TGTGTCAGCAGTTCCGGGACCAACACCGGGGAGCTGTTTTTT. Translated: CVSSSGTNTGELFF.

Comments on this clonotype: An end of the junction differs from the germline gene, which may be a read error. DNA of the CDR3: TGTGCCAGTACCCTAGCGGGTGGCGCCCCCTACGGGCAGTACTTC. Its translation is CASTLAGGAPYGQYF. The rearrangement joins TRBV7-8 to TRBJ2-7; 8 bases map to TRBD2. The V gene's germline CDR1 is SGHVS and CDR2 FQNEAQ. The CDR3 is 15 residues long.

The rearrangement joins TRBV6-2 or TRBV6-3 to TRBJ2-1, with D tentatively TRBD1 (6 bases). Germline V gene data show CDR1 as MNHEY and CDR2 as SVGEGT. V was trimmed by 4 bases and J by 7 bases, leaving 17 bases between them. CDR3 length: 15 residues. Here the CDR3 reads CASSSQGQGPNEQFF. CDR3 DNA: TGTGCCAGCAGTTCCCAGGGGCAGGGTCCTAATGAGCAGTTCTTC.

This clonotype was detected once. The chain combines TRBV4-3 with TRBJ2-1; TRBD2 matches 7 bases. The germline V gene encodes CDR1 LGHNA and CDR2 YSLEER. This CDR3 is 15 amino acids long. The J segment lost 6 bases and the V segment lost 3 bases, leaving 8 bases of the junction unmatched. CDR3 nucleotides: TGCGCCAGCAGCCAGGTGGGGAGGGTAGCCAATGAGCAGTTCTTC. This translates into CASSQVGRVANEQFF.

This rearrangement joins TRBV11-1 to TRBJ2-5; D perhaps matches TRBD1 (6 bases). The germline V gene has CDR1 SGHAT and CDR2 FQDESV (reference sequence). The CDR3 has 15 amino acids. CDR3 in DNA: TGTACCATCAGCTTAAACGGACAGAACCAAGAGACCCAGTACTTC. Amino acids: CTISLNGQNQETQYF.

This clonotype was recorded many times. The chain carries TRBV19 and TRBJ1-5; D is uncertain. V was clipped by 4 bases and J by 2 bases, with 9 bases between them. Germline-derived CDR1 and CDR2 are LNHDA and SQIVND (reference sequence). The CDR3 totals 14 residues. CDR3 region: CASSTSYGNQPQHF. CDR3 DNA: TGTGCCAGTAGTACTTCGTACGGCAATCAGCCCCAGCATTTT.

About this clonotype: The missing conserved phenylalanine or tryptophan at the end of this CDR3 makes a read error likely. The limits of the CDR3 on the DNA are not certain, so only TCRdb's listed CDR3 is given. The rearrangement uses TRBV20-1 and TRBJ1-1. CDR1 and CDR2 from the germline V gene are DFQATT and SNEGSKA (reference sequence). The CDR3 comprises 13 residues, both ends counted. This CDR3 is CGARSRQRTETFL.

Note on this clonotype: One junction end does not reproduce the germline sequence, and a read error may be involved. The CDR3 DNA reads TGTGCCAGCAGTTACACTGGACAGGGTAATCAACCCCAGCATTTT. Translation gives CASSYTGQGNQPQHF. V usage is TRBV6-5 and J usage is TRBJ1-5, with 8 bases aligning to TRBD1. This CDR3 is built from 15 residues. Per the germline V gene, CDR1 is MNHEY and CDR2 is SVGAGI.

A remark on this clonotype: The conserved phenylalanine or tryptophan is not found at the CDR3 terminus, so this likely reflects a read error. This chain connects TRBV4-3 to TRBJ1-1; D gene uncertain. The germline V gene encodes CDR1 LGHNA and CDR2 YSLEER. This CDR3 has 17 residues. Here the CDR3 DNA reads TGCACCAGCAGCCAAGAAGTTCCGGGCAGTTCGGGCACTGAAGCTTTCTTA. Protein product: CTSSQEVPGSSGTEAFL.

As for this clonotype: A much larger clone lies one base from this, so it may be a read error. The CDR3 protein is CVSSGTGQETQYF. DNA for the CDR3: TGTGTCAGCAGCGGGACAGGGCAAGAGACCCAGTACTTC. This chain joins TRBV12-3 or TRBV12-4 and TRBJ2-5, with TRBD1 identical over 9 bases. The CDR3 extends over 13 amino acids.